The 15 T cell receptor beta chains below were found in one sample sequenced in a study of beta chain features in type 1 diabetes. Overall study findings and caveats: Within each of all four CD4+ subsets, Type 1 diabetes patients had TCRB CDR3s that were moderately but significantly shorter.

The investigators reverse transcribed all of the isolated RNA, so they sequenced expressed TCRB transcripts. The assay was immunoSEQ multiplex PCR, and TCRdb's table has in-frame clones only and misses some. The sample lists 250,000 to 300,000 clones; approximately 25% were seen once. Their antigens remain unidentified. The sequenced sample was naive CD4+ T cells from blood. All receptors derive from a woman aged 30 to 39 with type 1 diabetes.

This clone was counted a few times. This chain joins TRBV11-2 and TRBJ1-1; 7 nucleotides line up with TRBD1. V lost 1 base and J lost 1; bases outside the gene matches: 9. Per the germline V gene, CDR1 is SGHAT and CDR2 is FQNNGV. The CDR3 has 17 amino acids. The CDR3 nucleotides are TGTGCCAGCAGCTTAGCCCCTCACAGGGGATCGAACACTGAAGCTTTCTTT. Translated, it gives CASSLAPHRGSNTEAFF.

The rearrangement links TRBV18 to TRBJ2-7; perhaps TRBD2 as D (5 bases). V gave up 8 bases and J gave up 2 bases, with 13 bases separating them. The CDR3 runs to 13 residues. Germline CDR1 reads KGHSH; CDR2 reads LQKENI. The CDR3 bases are TGTGCCAGCACATGGGCGGAGGCCTACGAGCAGTACTTC. Its translation: CASTWAEAYEQYF.

Note on this clone: At one of its ends the junction is not consistent with the germline gene, which may arise from a read error. The chain has TRBV7-9 and TRBJ1-2, with D maybe TRBD1 (5 bases). CDR1 is SEHNR, CDR2 FQNEAQ, per germline (reference sequence). This CDR3 has 13 amino acids. The CDR3: CASSPTVGSLREF. In DNA form, the CDR3 reads TGTGCCAGCTCCCCTACGGTGGGATCCCTCAGGGAATTC. Filled out from reference TRBV7-9 and TRBJ1-2, the complete variable domain reads DTGVSQNPRHKITKRGQNVTFRCDPISEHNRLYWYRQTLGQGPEFLTYFQNEAQLEKSRLLSDRFSAERPKGSFSTLEIQRTEQGDSAMYLCASSPTVGSLREFGSGTRLTVV.

The genes are TRBV9 and TRBJ2-1; 11 nucleotides line up with TRBD2. After removal of 2 bases from V and 0 bases from J, the junction contained 7 bases not matched to a gene. The germline V gene encodes CDR1 SGDLS and CDR2 YYNGEE. The CDR3 is made up of 18 amino acids. CDR3 in amino acids: CASSVGLAGGSSYNEQFF. The DNA of the CDR3 is TGTGCCAGCAGCGTTGGTCTAGCGGGAGGCAGCTCCTACAATGAGCAGTTCTTC.

The chain has TRBV5-1 and TRBJ2-1; D remains ambiguous. The V and J ends lost 2 bases and 2 bases respectively, with 5 bases between them. The CDR3 runs 13 residues. From germline, CDR1 is SGHRS and CDR2 YFSETQ. The DNA of the CDR3 is TGCGCCAGCAGCTTATCTACCTACAATGAGCAGTTCTTC. Encoded protein: CASSLSTYNEQFF. Looking up the rest from reference TRBV5-1 and TRBJ2-1 gives the full variable domain: KAGVTQTPRYLIKTRGQQVTLSCSPISGHRSVSWYQQTPGQGLQFLFEYFSETQRNKGNFPGRFSGRQFSNSRSEMNVSTLELGDSALYLCASSLSTYNEQFFGPGTRLTVL.

This rearrangement joins TRBV19 to TRBJ2-4; no clear D. V shed 3 bases and J shed 1 base, with 4 bases lying between them. This CDR3 has 13 residues. Germline values: CDR1 LNHDA, CDR2 SQIVND (reference sequence). CDR3 region: CASSIMAKNIQYF. Here the CDR3 DNA reads TGTGCCAGTAGTATCATGGCCAAAAACATTCAGTACTTC.

The J gene is TRBJ1-5, the V gene TRBV30; 7 bases line up with TRBD1. CDR1 GTSNPN and CDR2 SVGIG come from the germline V gene (reference sequence). With 5 bases clipped from V and 5 bases from J, the junction kept 6 bases outside the gene matches. This CDR3 comprises 13 residues. In nucleotides, the CDR3 is TGTGCCTGGGGCAGACAGGGCGATCAGCCCCAGCATTTT. Translating gives CAWGRQGDQPQHF.

The V call is TRBV14, the J call TRBJ2-5; 9 bases are shared with TRBD1. Germline V gives CDR1 SGHDN, CDR2 FVKESK. The length of the CDR3 is 16 residues. The ends lost 1 base at V and 1 base at J; junction bases unmatched: 4. This CDR3 reads CASSQGTGASQETQYF. The CDR3 DNA reads as TGTGCCAGCAGCCAAGGGACAGGGGCATCCCAAGAGACCCAGTACTTC. The whole variable domain, filled in from reference TRBV14 and TRBJ2-5, reads EAGVTQFPSHSVIEKGQTVTLRCDPISGHDNLYWYRRVMGKEIKFLLHFVKESKQDESGMPNNRFLAERTGGTYSTLKVQPAELEDSGVYFCASSQGTGASQETQYFGPGTRLLVL.

This clone was seen more than once but under ten times. The chain recombines TRBV11-2 with TRBJ2-1; D may be TRBD2 (5 bases). CDR1 is SGHAT and CDR2 is FQNNGV in the germline V gene. The CDR3 loop spans 16 amino acids. Deletions cut 5 bases from V and 0 bases from J, with 14 bases between. The CDR3 here is CASSTHLASSYNEQFF. The CDR3 nucleotides are TGTGCCAGCAGCACCCACCTAGCTAGCTCCTACAATGAGCAGTTCTTC. Supplemented by reference TRBV11-2 and TRBJ2-1, the full variable domain reads EAGVAQSPRYKIIEKRQSVAFWCNPISGHATLYWYQQILGQGPKLLIQFQNNGVVDDSQLPKDRFSAERLKGVDSTLKIQPAKLEDSAVYLCASSTHLASSYNEQFFGPGTRLTVL.

CDR3 DNA: TGCGCCAGCAGCCATACTAGCGGGCCATTAGTCTACAATGAGCAGTTCTTC. It is translated as CASSHTSGPLVYNEQFF. This chain connects TRBV4-1 to TRBJ2-1; 9 bases fit TRBD2. Germline assignment: CDR1 MGHRA and CDR2 YSYEKL. The CDR3 loop spans 17 amino acids. Trimming cost V 3 bases and J 3 bases; bases outside gene matches: 9.

There are a few counts of this clone. This chain links TRBV19 with TRBJ2-3; the D is unclear. The germline CDR1 and CDR2 sequences are LNHDA and SQIVND (reference sequence). The ends were cut back, 6 bases at V and 3 bases at J, with 7 bases in the middle. CDR3 size: 12 residues. CDR3 DNA sequence: TGTGCCAGTAGCTCAGCGACAGATACGCAGTATTTT. This translates into CASSSATDTQYF. The entire variable domain, with the rest obtained from reference TRBV19 and TRBJ2-3, is as follows: DGGITQSPKYLFRKEGQNVTLSCEQNLNHDAMYWYRQDPGQGLRLIYYSQIVNDFQKGDIAEGYSVSREKKESFPLTVTSAQKNPTAFYLCASSSATDTQYFGPGTRLTVL.

The rearrangement links TRBV4-1 to TRBJ2-2; 13 bases agree with TRBD2. Germline V gene data show CDR1 as MGHRA and CDR2 as YSYEKL. The CDR3 length is 15 residues. V dropped 4 bases and J dropped 6; count of bases not matched to a gene: 2. Here the CDR3 reads CASSLTSGRAGELFF. DNA for the CDR3: TGCGCCAGCAGCCTTACTAGCGGGAGGGCCGGGGAGCTGTTTTTT.

The chain links TRBV30 to TRBJ2-1; 10 nucleotides line up with TRBD2. The CDR3 has 16 residues. From germline, CDR1 is GTSNPN and CDR2 SVGIG (reference sequence). Trimming removed 0 bases from V and 8 bases from J; junction bases left unmatched: 10. The CDR3 region is CAWSVVSSGSFDEQFF. In DNA form, the CDR3 reads TGTGCCTGGAGTGTAGTTTCTAGCGGGAGTTTCGATGAGCAGTTCTTC.

The chain links TRBV5-4 to TRBJ2-3; 15 nucleotides align to TRBD2. The CDR3 length is 17 residues. Germline CDR1 is SGHNT and CDR2 is YYREEE (reference sequence). V was pared by 4 bases and J by 4 bases, with 7 bases of the junction left unmatched. The CDR3 reads CASSPGLAGGISDTQYF. Here the CDR3 DNA reads TGTGCCAGCAGCCCGGGACTAGCGGGAGGTATTTCAGATACGCAGTATTTT.

The chain couples TRBV6-1 to TRBJ2-7, with 7 bases matching TRBD2. Germline loops: CDR1 MNHNS, CDR2 SASEGT. With V trimmed by 2 bases and J by 3 bases, 10 bases remained unmatched. This CDR3 contains 16 residues. CDR3 sequence (DNA): TGTGCCAGCAGTGAACATCTGGGGGGGTACCACTACGAGCAGTACTTC. Translated: CASSEHLGGYHYEQYF.